The source of this TCR beta chain is a study of blood T cell repertoires in COVID-19. Overall study context: Italy, Spain and the United States were the sources of the convalescent and acute COVID-19 samples.

Source study methods: Reference gene primer amplification yielded estimated nucleated cell counts. TCRdb's copy holds only in-frame clones and misses some; the assay was immunoSEQ multiplex PCR. Clonal size and the V and J genes are those of that table, whereas D and trimming came from the DNA. The sample lists 200,000 to 250,000 clones, about 86% occurring once. This clone was found once. This CDR3 has 13 amino acids. Between the trimmed V and J ends, which lost 3 bases and 5 bases, there was a span of 10 bases. Germline V lookup: CDR1 LGHNA, CDR2 YSLEER. Sequenced sample: peripheral blood. The receptor was isolated from a woman aged 45-59 years with COVID-19, enrolled during active disease. The genes are TRBV4-3 and TRBJ1-2; D is unclear. CDR3 coding DNA: TGCGCCAGCAGCCAGAGCAGCGGGTATGGCTACACCTTC. Translating it yields CASSQSSGYGYTF.